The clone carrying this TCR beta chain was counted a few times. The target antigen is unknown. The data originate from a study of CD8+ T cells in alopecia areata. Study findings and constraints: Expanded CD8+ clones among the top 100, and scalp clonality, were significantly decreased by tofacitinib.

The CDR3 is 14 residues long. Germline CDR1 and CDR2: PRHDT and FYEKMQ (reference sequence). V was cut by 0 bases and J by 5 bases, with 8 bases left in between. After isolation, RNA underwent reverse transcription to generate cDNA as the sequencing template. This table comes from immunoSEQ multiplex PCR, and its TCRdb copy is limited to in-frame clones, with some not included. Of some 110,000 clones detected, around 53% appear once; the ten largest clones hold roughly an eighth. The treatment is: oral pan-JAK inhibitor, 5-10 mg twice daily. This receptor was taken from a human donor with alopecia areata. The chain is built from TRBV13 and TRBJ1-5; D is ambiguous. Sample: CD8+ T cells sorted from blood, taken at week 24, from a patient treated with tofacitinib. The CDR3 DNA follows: TGTGCCAGCAGCTTAGGGGGAGGAGATCAGCCCCAGCATTTT. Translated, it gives CASSLGGGDQPQHF.